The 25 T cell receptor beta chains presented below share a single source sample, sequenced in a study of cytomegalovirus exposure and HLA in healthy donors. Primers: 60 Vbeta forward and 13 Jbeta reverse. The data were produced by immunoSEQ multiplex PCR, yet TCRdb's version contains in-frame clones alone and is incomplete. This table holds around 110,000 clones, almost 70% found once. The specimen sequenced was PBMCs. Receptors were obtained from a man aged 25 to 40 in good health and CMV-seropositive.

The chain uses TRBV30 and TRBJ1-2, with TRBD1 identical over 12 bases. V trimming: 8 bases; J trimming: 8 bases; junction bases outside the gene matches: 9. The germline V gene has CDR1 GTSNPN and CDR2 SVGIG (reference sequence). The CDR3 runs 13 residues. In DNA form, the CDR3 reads TGTGCCCTCCCGGGACAGGGGGCGGGCGGCTACACCTTC. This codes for CALPGQGAGGYTF.

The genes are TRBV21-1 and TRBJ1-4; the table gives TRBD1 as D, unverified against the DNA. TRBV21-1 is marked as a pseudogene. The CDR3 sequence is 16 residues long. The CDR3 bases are TGTGCCAGCAGCTCCGGCCGTAGGACAAGTAATGAAAAACTGTTTTTT. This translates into CASSSGRRTSNEKLFF.

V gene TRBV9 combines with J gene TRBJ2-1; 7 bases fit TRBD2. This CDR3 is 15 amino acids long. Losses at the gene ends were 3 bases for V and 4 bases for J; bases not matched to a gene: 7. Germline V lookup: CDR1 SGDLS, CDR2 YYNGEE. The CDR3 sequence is CASSGPSGPYNEQFF. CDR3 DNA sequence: TGTGCCAGCAGCGGTCCTAGCGGTCCGTACAATGAGCAGTTCTTC.

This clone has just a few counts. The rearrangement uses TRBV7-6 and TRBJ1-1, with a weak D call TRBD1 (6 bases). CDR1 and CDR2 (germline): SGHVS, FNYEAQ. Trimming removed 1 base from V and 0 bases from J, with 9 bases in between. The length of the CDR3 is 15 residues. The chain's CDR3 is CASSLDDRMNTEAFF. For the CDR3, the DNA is TGTGCCAGCAGCTTAGATGACAGGATGAACACTGAAGCTTTCTTT.

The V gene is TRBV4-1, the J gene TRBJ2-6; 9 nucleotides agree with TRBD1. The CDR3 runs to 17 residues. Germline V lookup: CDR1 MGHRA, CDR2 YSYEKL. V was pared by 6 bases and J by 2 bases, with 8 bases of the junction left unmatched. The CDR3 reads CASRPTGGAAGANVLTF. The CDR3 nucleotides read TGCGCCAGCAGGCCTACAGGGGGCGCAGCTGGGGCCAACGTCCTGACTTTC.

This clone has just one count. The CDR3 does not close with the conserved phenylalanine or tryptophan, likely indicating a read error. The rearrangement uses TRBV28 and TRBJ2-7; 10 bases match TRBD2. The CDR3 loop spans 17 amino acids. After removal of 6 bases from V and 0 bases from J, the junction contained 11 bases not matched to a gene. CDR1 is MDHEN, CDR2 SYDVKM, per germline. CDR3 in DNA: TGTGCCAGCAGGCTAGGACTAGCGGTTTGGAGCTCCTACGAGCAGTACCTC. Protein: CASRLGLAVWSSYEQYL.

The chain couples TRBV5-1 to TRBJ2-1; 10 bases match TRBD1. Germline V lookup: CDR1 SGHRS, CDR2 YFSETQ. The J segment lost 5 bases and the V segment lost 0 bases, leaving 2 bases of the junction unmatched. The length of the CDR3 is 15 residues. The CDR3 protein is CASSLEGQGHNEQFF. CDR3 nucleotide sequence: TGCGCCAGCAGCTTGGAGGGACAGGGGCACAATGAGCAGTTCTTC. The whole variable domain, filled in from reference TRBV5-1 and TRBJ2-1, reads KAGVTQTPRYLIKTRGQQVTLSCSPISGHRSVSWYQQTPGQGLQFLFEYFSETQRNKGNFPGRFSGRQFSNSRSEMNVSTLELGDSALYLCASSLEGQGHNEQFFGPGTRLTVL.

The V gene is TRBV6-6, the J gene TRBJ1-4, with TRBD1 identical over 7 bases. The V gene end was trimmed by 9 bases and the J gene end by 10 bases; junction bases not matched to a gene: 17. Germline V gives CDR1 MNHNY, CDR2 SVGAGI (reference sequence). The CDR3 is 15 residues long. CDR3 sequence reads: CARGLGRQGEIKLFF. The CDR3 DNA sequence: TGTGCCAGGGGATTAGGGCGCCAGGGGGAGATAAAACTGTTTTTT.

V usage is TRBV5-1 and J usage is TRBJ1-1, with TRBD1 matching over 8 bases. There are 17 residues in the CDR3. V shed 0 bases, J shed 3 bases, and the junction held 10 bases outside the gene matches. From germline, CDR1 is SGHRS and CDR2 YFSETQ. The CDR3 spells CASSLGYRGASYTEAFF. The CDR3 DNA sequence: TGCGCCAGCAGCTTGGGGTACAGGGGGGCATCGTACACTGAAGCTTTCTTT. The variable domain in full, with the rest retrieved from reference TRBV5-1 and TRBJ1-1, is KAGVTQTPRYLIKTRGQQVTLSCSPISGHRSVSWYQQTPGQGLQFLFEYFSETQRNKGNFPGRFSGRQFSNSRSEMNVSTLELGDSALYLCASSLGYRGASYTEAFFGQGTRLTVV.

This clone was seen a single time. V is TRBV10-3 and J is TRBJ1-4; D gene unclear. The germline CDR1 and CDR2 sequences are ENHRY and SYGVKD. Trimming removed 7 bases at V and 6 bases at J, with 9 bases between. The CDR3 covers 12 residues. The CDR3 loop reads CAITGDYEKLFF. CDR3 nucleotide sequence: TGTGCCATCACCGGGGATTATGAAAAACTGTTTTTT.

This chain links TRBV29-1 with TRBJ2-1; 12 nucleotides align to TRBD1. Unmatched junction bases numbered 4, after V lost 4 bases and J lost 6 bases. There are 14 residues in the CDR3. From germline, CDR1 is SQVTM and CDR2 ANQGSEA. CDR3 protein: CSVAGTGGFNEQFF. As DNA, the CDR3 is TGCAGCGTTGCCGGGACAGGGGGCTTCAATGAGCAGTTCTTC.

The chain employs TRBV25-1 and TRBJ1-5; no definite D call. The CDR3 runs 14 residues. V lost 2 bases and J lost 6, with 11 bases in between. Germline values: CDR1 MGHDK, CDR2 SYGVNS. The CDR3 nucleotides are TGTGCCAGCAGTGAAGCTGGGGAGGGTCAGCCCCAGCATTTT. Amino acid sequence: CASSEAGEGQPQHF.

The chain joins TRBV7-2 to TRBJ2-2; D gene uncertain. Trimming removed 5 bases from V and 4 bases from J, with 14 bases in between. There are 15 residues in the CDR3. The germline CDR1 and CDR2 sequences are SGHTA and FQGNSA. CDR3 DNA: TGTGCCAGCAGCCCTTTGAGCCCTGGCACCGGGGAGCTGTTTTTT. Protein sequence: CASSPLSPGTGELFF.

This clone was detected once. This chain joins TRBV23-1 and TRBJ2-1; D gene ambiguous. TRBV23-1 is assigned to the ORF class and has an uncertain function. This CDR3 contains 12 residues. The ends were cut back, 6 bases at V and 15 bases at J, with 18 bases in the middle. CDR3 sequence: CASSQEWAPRFF. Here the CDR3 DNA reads TGCGCCAGCAGCCAAGAATGGGCCCCCCGGTTCTTC.

CDR3 protein: CASSLEWGDSPLHF. In nucleotides, the CDR3 is TGTGCCAGCAGCTTAGAGTGGGGGGATTCACCCCTCCACTTT. This chain uses TRBV11-2 with TRBJ1-6, with D perhaps TRBD1 (5 bases). In germline, CDR1 is SGHAT, CDR2 FQNNGV. V shed 0 bases and J shed 8 bases, with 8 bases lying between them. This CDR3 has 14 residues.

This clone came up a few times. For the CDR3, the DNA is TGCGCCAGCAGCTTCGGGAGCACAGATACGCAGTATTTT. This sequence encodes CASSFGSTDTQYF. This chain uses TRBV5-1 with TRBJ2-3, with unresolved D. The CDR3 extends over 13 amino acids. Trimming removed 2 bases at V and 0 bases at J, with 4 bases between. Germline V lookup: CDR1 SGHRS, CDR2 YFSETQ.

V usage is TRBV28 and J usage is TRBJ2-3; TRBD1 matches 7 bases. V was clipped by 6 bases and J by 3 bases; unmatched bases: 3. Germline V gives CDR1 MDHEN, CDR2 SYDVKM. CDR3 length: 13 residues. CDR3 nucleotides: TGTGCCAGCAGCGACAGGGAAACAGATACGCAGTATTTT. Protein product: CASSDRETDTQYF.

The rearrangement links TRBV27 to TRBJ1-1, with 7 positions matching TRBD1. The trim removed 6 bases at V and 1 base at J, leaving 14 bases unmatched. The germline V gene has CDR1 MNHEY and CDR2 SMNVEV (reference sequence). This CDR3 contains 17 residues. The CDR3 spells CASSQTGDSGWNTEAFF. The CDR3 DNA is TGTGCCAGCAGCCAGACCGGGGACAGCGGGTGGAACACTGAAGCTTTCTTT.

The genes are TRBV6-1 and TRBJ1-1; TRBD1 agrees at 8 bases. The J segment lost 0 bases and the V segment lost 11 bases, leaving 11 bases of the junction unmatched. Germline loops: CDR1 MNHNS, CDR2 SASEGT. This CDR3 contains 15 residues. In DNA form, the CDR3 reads TGTGCCGCGTGGGCAGGGGGCTTCCTGAACACTGAAGCTTTCTTT. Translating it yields CAAWAGGFLNTEAFF.

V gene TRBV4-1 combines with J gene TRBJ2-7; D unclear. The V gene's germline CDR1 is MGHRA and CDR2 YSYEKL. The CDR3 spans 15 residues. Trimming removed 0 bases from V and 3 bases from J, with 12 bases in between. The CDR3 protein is CASSQDRKSSYEQYF. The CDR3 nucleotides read TGCGCCAGCAGCCAAGATCGGAAATCTAGCTACGAGCAGTACTTC.

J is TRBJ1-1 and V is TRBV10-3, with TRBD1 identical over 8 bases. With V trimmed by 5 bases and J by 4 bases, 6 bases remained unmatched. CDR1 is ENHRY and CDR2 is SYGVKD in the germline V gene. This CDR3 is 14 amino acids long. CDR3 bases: TGTGCCATCAGTTCAGGGGGCCAAACCACTGAAGCTTTCTTT. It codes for CAISSGGQTTEAFF.

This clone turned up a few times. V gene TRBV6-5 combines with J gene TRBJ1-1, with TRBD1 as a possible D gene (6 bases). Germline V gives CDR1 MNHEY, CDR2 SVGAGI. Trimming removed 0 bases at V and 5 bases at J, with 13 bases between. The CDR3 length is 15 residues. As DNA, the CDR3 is TGTGCCAGCAGTTACTCGGCCAGGGGTTCAACTGAAGCTTTCTTT. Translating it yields CASSYSARGSTEAFF.

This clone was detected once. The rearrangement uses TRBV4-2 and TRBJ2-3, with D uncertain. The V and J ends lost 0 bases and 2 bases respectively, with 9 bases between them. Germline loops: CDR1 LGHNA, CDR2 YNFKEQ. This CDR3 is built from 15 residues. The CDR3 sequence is CASSQDGQPTDTQYF. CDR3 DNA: TGTGCCAGCAGCCAAGATGGGCAGCCCACAGATACGCAGTATTTT.

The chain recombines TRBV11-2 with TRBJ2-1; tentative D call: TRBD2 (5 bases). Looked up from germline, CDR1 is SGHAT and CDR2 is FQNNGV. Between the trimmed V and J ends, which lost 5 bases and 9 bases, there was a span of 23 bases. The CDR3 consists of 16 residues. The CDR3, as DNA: TGTGCCAGCAGCACCCTCCCGGGGAGTTCGTGGAGTGAGCAGTTCTTC. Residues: CASSTLPGSSWSEQFF.

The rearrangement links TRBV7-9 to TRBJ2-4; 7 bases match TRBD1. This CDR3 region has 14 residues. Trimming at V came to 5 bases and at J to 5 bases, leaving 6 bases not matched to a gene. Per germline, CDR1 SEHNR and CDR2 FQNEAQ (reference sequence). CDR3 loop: CASSDNRGQNIQYF. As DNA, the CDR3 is TGTGCCAGCAGCGACAACAGGGGCCAAAACATTCAGTACTTC.